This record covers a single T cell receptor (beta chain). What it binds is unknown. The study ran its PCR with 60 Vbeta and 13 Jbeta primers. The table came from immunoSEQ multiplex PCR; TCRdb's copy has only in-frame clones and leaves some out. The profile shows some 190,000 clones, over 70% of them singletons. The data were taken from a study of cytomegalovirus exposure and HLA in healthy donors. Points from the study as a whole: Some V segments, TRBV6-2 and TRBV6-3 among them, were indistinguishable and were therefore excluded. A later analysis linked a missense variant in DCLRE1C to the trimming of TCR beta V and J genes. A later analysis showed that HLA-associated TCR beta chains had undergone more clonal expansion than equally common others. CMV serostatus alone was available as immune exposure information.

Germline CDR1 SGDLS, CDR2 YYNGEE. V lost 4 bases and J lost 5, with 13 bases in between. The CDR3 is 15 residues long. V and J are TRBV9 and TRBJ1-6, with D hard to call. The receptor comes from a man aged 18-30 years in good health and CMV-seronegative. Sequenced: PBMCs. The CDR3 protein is CASSTRGLDNSPLHF. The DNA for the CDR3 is TGTGCCAGCAGCACCCGGGGTCTTGATAATTCACCCCTCCACTTT.